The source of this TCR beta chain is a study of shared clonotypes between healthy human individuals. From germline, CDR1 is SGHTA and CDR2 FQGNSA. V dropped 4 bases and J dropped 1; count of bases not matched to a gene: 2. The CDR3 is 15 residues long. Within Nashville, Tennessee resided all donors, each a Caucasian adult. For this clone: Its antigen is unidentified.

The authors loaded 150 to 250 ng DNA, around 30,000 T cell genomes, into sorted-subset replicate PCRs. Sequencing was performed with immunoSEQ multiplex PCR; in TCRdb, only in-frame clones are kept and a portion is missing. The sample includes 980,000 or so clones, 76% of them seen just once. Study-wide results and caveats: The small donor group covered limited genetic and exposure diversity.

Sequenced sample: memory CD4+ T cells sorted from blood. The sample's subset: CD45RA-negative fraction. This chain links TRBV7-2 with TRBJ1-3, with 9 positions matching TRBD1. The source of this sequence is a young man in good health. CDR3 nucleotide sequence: TGTGCCAGCAGCTATGGGACAGGGTCTGGAAACACCATATATTTT. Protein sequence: CASSYGTGSGNTIYF.